This T cell receptor beta chain comes out of a study of T cell repertoires in cytomegalovirus infection. Study context: Carrying CMV and the relevant HLA type showed in public TCR beta signatures. Overall study findings and caveats: The response measured ex vivo was dominated by TCR beta clonotypes (HLA-C-restricted and CMV-specific). Using cumulative public TCR beta family frequency, the authors identified those who carried CMV together with the relevant HLA.

MiXCR, run by TCRdb on the reads, gives a single entry per CDR3 protein. The repertoire consists of 160,000 or so distinct CDR3 sequences, with more than 15% occurring once and the leading ten covering approximately 18%. In the case of this clonotype: Its specificity is not known.

Trimming removed 6 bases from V and 3 bases from J; junction bases left unmatched: 10. Germline values: CDR1 SGHAT, CDR2 FQNNGV. This CDR3 region has 15 residues. V gene TRBV11-2 combines with J gene TRBJ2-5; 7 bases are a match to TRBD1. What was sequenced was CD8+ T cells from PBMCs. This sequence originates from a human donor in good health (CMV status not recorded). Some clones in this sample may be carry-over from other donors' samples. CDR3 loop: CASRGTRTGKETQYF. CDR3 in DNA: TGTGCCAGCAGGGGAACCCGGACAGGCAAAGAGACCCAGTACTTC.